The 3 T cell receptor beta chains below come from one sample, sequenced in a study of graft-versus-host responses after intestinal transplantation. Only in-frame clones appear in the TCRdb table, and some are missing; sequencing was by immunoSEQ multiplex PCR. The table shows roughly 62,000 clones, with approximately 90% occurring only once. Material: PBMCs, obtained about 4 months after intestinal transplantation. Receptors were obtained from a human patient who received an intestinal transplant, so some T cells may come from the graft donor.

The chain joins TRBV5-1 to TRBJ2-7; possibly TRBD1 for D (6 bases). V was cut by 1 base and J by 3 bases, with 8 bases left in between. Germline CDR1 and CDR2: SGHRS and YFSETQ. This CDR3 is 13 amino acids long. The CDR3 here is CASSLRDNYEQYF. Here the CDR3 DNA reads TGCGCCAGCAGCTTGAGGGACAACTACGAGCAGTACTTC.

The chain uses TRBV9 and TRBJ2-5; the D gene is possibly TRBD2 (6 bases). The CDR3 contains 15 residues. CDR1 is SGDLS, CDR2 YYNGEE, per germline. V lost 4 bases and J 5 bases, leaving 18 bases between the germline ends. CDR3 DNA sequence: TGTGCCAGCAGCCACTCGGCTAGCGAGGGGGAGACCCAGTACTTC. It translates to CASSHSASEGETQYF.

J is TRBJ2-7 and V is TRBV9, with 7 bases that match TRBD1. The junction had 3 bases not matched to a gene; V was cut back by 0 bases and J by 0 bases. From germline, CDR1 is SGDLS and CDR2 YYNGEE. CDR3 size: 15 residues. CDR3: CASSVDAGGSYEQYF. The DNA for the CDR3 is TGTGCCAGCAGCGTAGATGCAGGGGGCTCCTACGAGCAGTACTTC.